This TCR beta chain was identified in a study of blood T cell repertoires in COVID-19. This clone was seen only once. J lost 4 bases, V lost 4 bases, and 6 bases had no gene match. Germline CDR1 and CDR2: KGHSH and LQKENI. There are 15 residues in the CDR3. Study processing details: Estimates of nucleated cell counts were drawn from the amplification of reference gene primers. Sequencing was performed with immunoSEQ multiplex PCR; in TCRdb, only in-frame clones are kept and a portion is missing. That table supplies the V and J calls and clone size; D and trimming were determined from the DNA. The data show tens of thousands of clones, with around 89% seen just once and 1.2% held by the top ten.

The clonotype comes from an older woman with acute or convalescent COVID-19. Sequenced material: peripheral blood. The rearrangement links TRBV18 to TRBJ1-1; 10 nucleotides line up with TRBD1. The CDR3 DNA reads TGTGCCAGCTCACAGGGACGGACAGGGGGCACTGAAGCTTTCTTT. Its translation is CASSQGRTGGTEAFF. The full variable domain, completed using reference TRBV18 and TRBJ1-1, is NAGVMQNPRHLVRRRGQEARLRCSPMKGHSHVYWYRQLPEEGLKFMVYLQKENIIDESGMPKERFSAEFPKEGPSILRIQQVVRGDSAAYFCASSQGRTGGTEAFFGQGTRLTVV.